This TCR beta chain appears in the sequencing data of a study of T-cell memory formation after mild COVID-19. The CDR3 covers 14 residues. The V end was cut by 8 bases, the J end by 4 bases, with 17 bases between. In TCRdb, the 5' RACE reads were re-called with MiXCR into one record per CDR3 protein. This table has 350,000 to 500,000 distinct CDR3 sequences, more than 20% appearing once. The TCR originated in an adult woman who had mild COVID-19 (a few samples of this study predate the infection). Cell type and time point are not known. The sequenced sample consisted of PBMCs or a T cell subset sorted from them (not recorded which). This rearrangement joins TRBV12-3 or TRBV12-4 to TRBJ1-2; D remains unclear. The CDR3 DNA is TGTGCCAGCGGGGTCTGGAGTACTTCCTATGGCTACACCTTC. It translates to CASGVWSTSYGYTF.